Following are 31 T cell receptor beta chains from one sample sequenced in a study of technical replicates of blood from a few donors. Repertoires were generated with immunoSEQ multiplex PCR, while TCRdb's copy carries only in-frame clones and drops some. Of some 80,000 clones listed, approximately 97% are singletons. Sequencing used T cells isolated from PBMCs. These receptors were taken from a human donor in good health.

The chain links TRBV25-1 to TRBJ1-1; D is ambiguous. Germline values: CDR1 MGHDK, CDR2 SYGVNS. The CDR3 totals 15 residues. Trimming cost V 3 bases and J 0 bases, with 11 bases left between them. CDR3 loop: CASSDFGLLNTEAFF. The CDR3 DNA follows: TGTGCCAGCAGTGATTTCGGACTGCTGAACACTGAAGCTTTCTTT. Full variable domain (outside the CDR3, taken from reference TRBV25-1 and TRBJ1-1): EADIYQTPRYLVIGTGKKITLECSQTMGHDKMYWYQQDPGMELHLIHYSYGVNSTEKGDLSSESTVSRIRTEHFPLTLESARPSHTSQYLCASSDFGLLNTEAFFGQGTRLTVV.

V is TRBV5-4 and J is TRBJ2-5; D is uncertain. The CDR3 covers 14 residues. V was shortened by 0 bases and J by 2 bases, with 8 bases between the two germline ends. Per the germline V gene, CDR1 is SGHNT and CDR2 is YYREEE (reference sequence). The CDR3 loop reads CASSLDAGQETQYF. The CDR3 DNA reads TGTGCCAGCAGCTTGGACGCAGGACAAGAGACCCAGTACTTC.

The rearrangement links TRBV18 to TRBJ2-2; 9 nucleotides align to TRBD1. The CDR3 is 17 residues long. V was pared by 3 bases and J by 5 bases, with 10 bases of the junction left unmatched. CDR1 KGHSH and CDR2 LQKENI come from the germline V gene. The DNA for the CDR3 is TGTGCCAGCTCACCCCCACCCGGGACAGGGAATACCGGGGAGCTGTTTTTT. Protein sequence: CASSPPPGTGNTGELFF.

The chain joins TRBV5-4 to TRBJ2-7, with 11 bases that match TRBD1. Trimming removed 3 bases from V and 6 bases from J; junction bases left unmatched: 5. Germline values: CDR1 SGHNT, CDR2 YYREEE (reference sequence). The CDR3 is 14 residues long. The CDR3 spells CASSSGTGGIEQYF. In DNA form, the CDR3 reads TGTGCCAGCAGCTCTGGGACAGGGGGAATCGAGCAGTACTTC.

V is TRBV11-2 and J is TRBJ2-3, with 10 bases aligning to TRBD2. Germline assignment: CDR1 SGHAT and CDR2 FQNNGV. Trimming removed 8 bases from V and 0 bases from J; junction bases left unmatched: 5. This CDR3 has 15 amino acids. In nucleotides, the CDR3 is TGTGCCAGCGGATGGACTAGCGGTAGCACAGATACGCAGTATTTT. Its protein product is CASGWTSGSTDTQYF.

The V and J genes are TRBV6-5 and TRBJ1-3; no definite D call. The CDR3 has 12 amino acids. Trimming shortened V by 7 bases and J by 0 bases, and 4 bases separated the two germline ends. Germline V gives CDR1 MNHEY, CDR2 SVGAGI. The CDR3: CASTSSGNTIYF. The CDR3 DNA sequence: TGTGCCAGCACTAGCTCTGGAAACACCATATATTTT.

The chain uses TRBV30 and TRBJ1-5, with D hard to call. The CDR3 spans 13 residues. Germline V gene lookup returns CDR1 GTSNPN and CDR2 SVGIG (reference sequence). The V gene lost 3 bases and the J gene lost 5 bases, with 11 bases spanning the gap. The CDR3 DNA reads TGTGCCTGGAGCCCCGGCGACTATCAGCCCCAGCATTTT. This encodes CAWSPGDYQPQHF. The complete variable domain, with remaining parts taken from reference TRBV30 and TRBJ1-5, reads SQTIHQWPATLVQPVGSPLSLECTVEGTSNPNLYWYRQAAGRGLQLLFYSVGIGQISSEVPQNLSASRPQDRQFILSSKKLLLSDSGFYLCAWSPGDYQPQHFGDGTRLSIL.

This sequence joins TRBV15 and TRBJ2-7; 7 bases agree with TRBD1. The CDR3 is made up of 14 amino acids. Trimming cost V 8 bases and J 6 bases; bases outside gene matches: 13. Germline values: CDR1 LNHNV, CDR2 YYDKDF (reference sequence). The CDR3: CATSKDRVNSEQYF. CDR3 coding DNA: TGTGCCACCTCGAAAGACAGGGTGAACAGCGAGCAGTACTTC.

This clone was found once. This chain uses TRBV5-1 with TRBJ2-1; 7 nucleotides match TRBD1. V lost 2 bases, J lost 9 bases, and 2 bases stayed unmatched. The CDR3 consists of 12 residues. Germline V gene data show CDR1 as SGHRS and CDR2 as YFSETQ. The CDR3: CASSFDRVEQFF. The CDR3 nucleotides are TGCGCCAGCAGCTTTGACAGGGTTGAGCAGTTCTTC.

The chain links TRBV4-3 to TRBJ2-1, with D maybe TRBD2 (6 bases). Germline CDR1 reads LGHNA; CDR2 reads YSLEER. CDR3 length: 15 amino acids. Trimming left V 2 bases short and J 5 bases short, with 13 bases between. DNA for the CDR3: TGCGCCAGCAGCCAATCCTTAGCGGCCCACAATGAGCAGTTCTTC. The encoded protein is CASSQSLAAHNEQFF.

The V gene is TRBV9, the J gene TRBJ2-7; weak D call: TRBD2 (5 bases). Germline CDR1 SGDLS, CDR2 YYNGEE. Trimming took off 4 bases at V and 2 bases at J, with 10 bases between the two ends. CDR3 size: 13 residues. The DNA of the CDR3 is TGTGCCAGCAGCCTGACTACCGCCTACGAGCAGTACTTC. It specifies CASSLTTAYEQYF.

The CDR3 DNA is TGTGCCAGCAGTTACTCCAACAACTACGAGCAGTACTTC. Its protein product is CASSYSNNYEQYF. The chain is built from TRBV6-5 and TRBJ2-7; D is unresolved. Trimming shortened V by 0 bases and J by 3 bases, and 6 bases separated the two germline ends. Germline CDR1 reads MNHEY; CDR2 reads SVGAGI. This CDR3 spans 13 amino acids.

The chain employs TRBV7-9 and TRBJ2-3, with 8 bases identical to TRBD2. The germline gives CDR1 SEHNR, CDR2 FQNEAQ (reference sequence). J was trimmed by 0 bases and V by 1 base; bases with no gene match: 6. This CDR3 is built from 17 residues. The CDR3 spells CASSLDSPSGSTDTQYF. As DNA, the CDR3 is TGTGCCAGCAGCTTAGACTCGCCTAGCGGGAGCACAGATACGCAGTATTTT.

This chain links TRBV29-1 with TRBJ1-5; D is uncertain. There are 13 residues in the CDR3. CDR1 is SQVTM, CDR2 ANQGSEA, per germline. Trimming pared 1 base from V and 6 bases from J, leaving 10 bases between. The CDR3 here is CSVEGREGQPQHF. The CDR3 bases are TGCAGCGTTGAAGGAAGGGAGGGTCAGCCCCAGCATTTT.

This sequence joins TRBV5-1 and TRBJ1-4, with a weak D call TRBD1 (6 bases). The CDR3 length is 14 residues. Trimming left V 2 bases short and J 7 bases short, with 12 bases between. Germline values: CDR1 SGHRS, CDR2 YFSETQ. This chain's CDR3 is CASSLTGIGEKLFF. The CDR3 coding sequence is TGCGCCAGCAGCTTAACAGGGATCGGTGAAAAACTGTTTTTT.

J is TRBJ2-2 and V is TRBV6-1; D is uncertain. V lost 3 bases, J lost 1 base, and 6 bases lay in between. Germline V CDR1 and CDR2: MNHNS, SASEGT. The CDR3 runs 14 residues. Written as DNA, the CDR3 is TGTGCCAGCAGTGATTCCTTGAACACCGGGGAGCTGTTTTTT. Translating gives CASSDSLNTGELFF.

V gene TRBV10-1 combines with J gene TRBJ2-2; D may be TRBD2 (5 bases). The CDR3 is 18 residues long. CDR1 WNHNN and CDR2 SYGVQD come from the germline V gene (reference sequence). V shed 6 bases and J shed 1 base, with 21 bases lying between them. The CDR3 DNA follows: TGCGCCAGCAGATCTCTTTCGTTTGGGAGTCAGAACACCGGGGAGCTGTTTTTT. Protein: CASRSLSFGSQNTGELFF.

This clone was seen once. The CDR3 here is CASTPSRLAAYEQYF. The CDR3 bases are TGTGCCAGCACCCCTTCCCGGCTAGCGGCTTACGAGCAGTACTTC. V usage is TRBV7-8 and J usage is TRBJ2-7; TRBD2 matches 7 bases. V was clipped by 7 bases and J by 4 bases; unmatched bases: 13. In germline, CDR1 is SGHVS, CDR2 FQNEAQ. The CDR3 is 15 residues long. The full variable domain, with the rest looked up from reference TRBV7-8 and TRBJ2-7, is GAGVSQSPRYKVAKRGQDVALRCDPISGHVSLFWYQQALGQGPEFLTYFQNEAQLDKSGLPSDRFFAERPEGSVSTLKIQRTQQEDSAVYLCASTPSRLAAYEQYFGPGTRLTVT.

The chain uses TRBV2 and TRBJ2-7, with a possible D match to TRBD2 (5 bases). V was clipped by 3 bases and J by 3 bases, with 9 bases between them. This CDR3 region has 13 residues. CDR1 and CDR2 (germline): SNHLY, FYNNEI. The CDR3 protein is CASSEYGDYEQYF. The CDR3, as DNA: TGTGCCAGCAGTGAGTACGGGGACTACGAGCAGTACTTC. Together with reference TRBV2 and TRBJ2-7, the CDR3 gives the full variable domain: EPEVTQTPSHQVTQMGQEVILRCVPISNHLYFYWYRQILGQKVEFLVSFYNNEISEKSEIFDDQFSVERPDGSNFTLKIRSTKLEDSAMYFCASSEYGDYEQYFGPGTRLTVT.

The chain recombines TRBV7-8 with TRBJ2-1; 10 positions match TRBD2. J was trimmed by 4 bases and V by 6 bases; bases with no gene match: 12. Germline loops: CDR1 SGHVS, CDR2 FQNEAQ. The CDR3 covers 17 residues. CDR3 sequence reads: CASSSGSTSGLYNEQFF. The DNA of the CDR3 is TGTGCCAGCAGTTCTGGCTCGACTAGCGGGTTGTACAATGAGCAGTTCTTC.

This chain links TRBV7-2 with TRBJ2-7; 11 positions agree with TRBD2. The V and J ends lost 1 base and 7 bases, in that order; junction bases with no gene match: 12. The CDR3 has 17 amino acids. The germline V gene encodes CDR1 SGHTA and CDR2 FQGNSA. The CDR3 loop is CASSLEGLTSGSWEQYF. The CDR3 DNA follows: TGTGCCAGCAGCTTAGAGGGGCTAACTAGCGGGAGTTGGGAGCAGTACTTC.

The gene calls are TRBV28 and TRBJ1-1; perhaps TRBD1 as D (5 bases). The CDR3 length is 14 residues. V lost 5 bases, J lost 5 bases, and 15 bases lay in between. Germline values: CDR1 MDHEN, CDR2 SYDVKM. CDR3 coding DNA: TGTGCCAGCAGTGGGGCCAGGGAACTGACTGAAGCTTTCTTT. Amino acid sequence: CASSGARELTEAFF.

This clone was recorded once. The genes are TRBV5-5 and TRBJ1-4; D might be TRBD1 (5 bases). Deletions cut 4 bases from V and 8 bases from J, with 12 bases between. Germline V gene data show CDR1 as SGHKS and CDR2 as YYEKEE (reference sequence). The CDR3 contains 13 residues. The CDR3 reads CASSQMTDEKLFF. The CDR3 coding sequence is TGTGCCAGCAGCCAAATGACAGACGAAAAACTGTTTTTT.

This sequence joins TRBV9 and TRBJ2-5; 7 bases align to TRBD2. The V gene end was trimmed by 1 base and the J gene end by 2 bases; junction bases not matched to a gene: 5. Germline-derived CDR1 and CDR2 are SGDLS and YYNGEE. This CDR3 contains 15 residues. The chain's CDR3 is CASSVSGAIQETQYF. The CDR3 DNA reads as TGTGCCAGCAGCGTAAGCGGGGCTATTCAAGAGACCCAGTACTTC.

The V and J genes are TRBV15 and TRBJ2-1, with TRBD2 matching over 10 bases. Trimming cost V 5 bases and J 8 bases; bases outside gene matches: 12. Germline V gene sequence: CDR1 LNHNV, CDR2 YYDKDF (reference sequence). The length of the CDR3 is 16 residues. CDR3 residues: CATSDHRRLAGYEQFF. DNA of the CDR3: TGTGCCACCAGCGACCATCGCCGACTAGCGGGCTATGAGCAGTTCTTC.

This clone was counted between two and nine times. The chain is built from TRBV6-1 and TRBJ1-5; a possible D gene is TRBD1 (6 bases). CDR3 length equals 13 residues. Germline V gene sequence: CDR1 MNHNS, CDR2 SASEGT. V lost 7 bases and J lost 5, with 12 bases in between. CDR3 coding DNA: TGTGCCAGCACTCCGGGACACTATCAGCCCCAGCATTTT. This codes for CASTPGHYQPQHF.

The rearrangement uses TRBV5-1 and TRBJ2-3; D is uncertain. Germline V gene sequence: CDR1 SGHRS, CDR2 YFSETQ. The CDR3 is 12 residues long. The ends were cut back, 5 bases at V and 2 bases at J, with 6 bases in the middle. The CDR3 DNA sequence: TGCGCCAGCAGTATTGTCACAGATACGCAGTATTTT. Amino acids: CASSIVTDTQYF.

The J gene is TRBJ2-5, the V gene TRBV5-1, with D hard to call. The CDR3 loop spans 11 amino acids. CDR1 SGHRS and CDR2 YFSETQ come from the germline V gene. The germline V and J ends were trimmed by 1 base and 5 bases, with 3 bases remaining between them. The CDR3 is CASSLQETQYF. CDR3 nucleotides: TGCGCCAGCAGCTTGCAGGAGACCCAGTACTTC.

The V and J genes are TRBV28 and TRBJ1-1; no clear D gene. This CDR3 spans 14 amino acids. Trimming took off 4 bases at V and 3 bases at J, with 12 bases between the two ends. In germline, CDR1 is MDHEN, CDR2 SYDVKM. The CDR3 spells CASSSYTEDTEAFF. Here the CDR3 DNA reads TGTGCCAGCAGTTCTTACACGGAGGACACTGAAGCTTTCTTT.

V and J are TRBV4-2 and TRBJ2-5; 11 positions agree with TRBD2. With V trimmed by 4 bases and J by 2 bases, 6 bases remained unmatched. Germline loops: CDR1 LGHNA, CDR2 YNFKEQ. The CDR3 loop spans 16 amino acids. This CDR3 is CASSPSTSGNQETQYF. The CDR3 DNA reads as TGTGCCAGCAGCCCGTCGACTAGCGGGAATCAAGAGACCCAGTACTTC.

The chain combines TRBV11-2 with TRBJ2-1; 12 bases are shared with TRBD2. The germline V gene has CDR1 SGHAT and CDR2 FQNNGV. This CDR3 has 16 residues. Trimming at V came to 1 base and at J to 10 bases, leaving 8 bases not matched to a gene. The CDR3 DNA follows: TGTGCCAGCAGCTTAGGGAGACTAGCGGGAGTAGAAGAGCAGTTCTTC. It translates to CASSLGRLAGVEEQFF.